What follows is one TCR beta chain and its context. The junction had 3 bases not matched to a gene; V was cut back by 4 bases and J by 5 bases. There are 13 residues in the CDR3. Germline V gene sequence: CDR1 MDHEN, CDR2 SYDVKM. Those who donated were healthy HIV-negative adults, with no recent acute infections or vaccinations reported. These data are taken from a study of shared clonotypes between healthy human individuals. About the study: A couple of female and three male donors aged 18 to 49 were enrolled.

The deep-level immunoSEQ assay was used. Some clones are missing from TCRdb's copy, which holds only in-frame ones; the method was immunoSEQ multiplex PCR. Found here are 2 million to 2.5 million clones, about nine tenths of them singletons; the top ten hold around 0.4%. The clonotype comes from a man younger than 35 in good health. Some clones in this sample may be carry-over from other donors' samples. This chain links TRBV28 with TRBJ1-1; 8 nucleotides match TRBD1. Material: naive CD4+ T cells from PBMCs. Indicated subset: CD45RA+ positively selected. This CDR3 is CASSSYRGTEAFF. The CDR3 DNA reads as TGTGCCAGCAGTTCCTACAGGGGGACTGAAGCTTTCTTT.